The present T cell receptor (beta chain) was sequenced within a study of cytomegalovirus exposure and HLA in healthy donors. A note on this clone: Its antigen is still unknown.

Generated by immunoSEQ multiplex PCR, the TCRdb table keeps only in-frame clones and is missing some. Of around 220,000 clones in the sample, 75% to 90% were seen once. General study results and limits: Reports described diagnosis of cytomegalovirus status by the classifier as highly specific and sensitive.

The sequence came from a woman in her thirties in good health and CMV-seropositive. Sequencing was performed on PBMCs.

The DNA of the CDR3 is TGTGCCTGGAGTGTACCAAGGAGGAGAACTAGCGGGTTGTCCTACGAGCAGTACTTC. It translates to CAWSVPRRRTSGLSYEQYF. The chain recombines TRBV30 with TRBJ2-7; 9 nucleotides align to TRBD2. J gave up 1 base and V 0 bases, and 16 bases lay outside the gene matches. This CDR3 spans 19 amino acids. Looked up from germline, CDR1 is GTSNPN and CDR2 is SVGIG (reference sequence).